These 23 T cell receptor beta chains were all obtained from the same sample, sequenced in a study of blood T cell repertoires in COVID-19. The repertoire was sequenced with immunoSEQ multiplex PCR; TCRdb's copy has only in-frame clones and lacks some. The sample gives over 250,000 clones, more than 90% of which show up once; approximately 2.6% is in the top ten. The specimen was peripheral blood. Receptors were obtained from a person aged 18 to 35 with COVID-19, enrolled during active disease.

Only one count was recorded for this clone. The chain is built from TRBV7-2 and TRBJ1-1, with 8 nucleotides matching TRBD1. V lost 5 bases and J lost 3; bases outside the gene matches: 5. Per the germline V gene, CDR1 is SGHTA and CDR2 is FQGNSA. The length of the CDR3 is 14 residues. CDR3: CASSKDREDTEAFF. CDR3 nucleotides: TGTGCCAGCAGCAAGGACAGGGAGGACACTGAAGCTTTCTTT.

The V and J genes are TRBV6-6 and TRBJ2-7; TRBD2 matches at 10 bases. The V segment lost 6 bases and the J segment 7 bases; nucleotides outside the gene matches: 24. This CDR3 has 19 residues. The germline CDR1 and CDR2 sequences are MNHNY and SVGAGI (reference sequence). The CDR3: CASSRRKDPGLARPGEQYF. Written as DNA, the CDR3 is TGTGCCAGCAGCCGAAGAAAGGATCCGGGACTAGCGAGGCCAGGGGAGCAGTACTTC.

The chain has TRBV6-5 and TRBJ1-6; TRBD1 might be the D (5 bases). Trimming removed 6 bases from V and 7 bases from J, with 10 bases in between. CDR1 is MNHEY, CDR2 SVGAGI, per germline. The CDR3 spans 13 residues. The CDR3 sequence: CASSQGINSPLHF. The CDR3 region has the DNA TGTGCCAGCAGCCAGGGTATCAATTCACCCCTCCACTTT.

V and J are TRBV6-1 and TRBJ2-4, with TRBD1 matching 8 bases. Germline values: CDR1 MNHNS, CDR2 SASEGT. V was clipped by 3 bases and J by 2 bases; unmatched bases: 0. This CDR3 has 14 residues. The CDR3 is CASSDRGPKNIQYF. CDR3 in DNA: TGTGCCAGCAGTGACAGGGGGCCCAAAAACATTCAGTACTTC.

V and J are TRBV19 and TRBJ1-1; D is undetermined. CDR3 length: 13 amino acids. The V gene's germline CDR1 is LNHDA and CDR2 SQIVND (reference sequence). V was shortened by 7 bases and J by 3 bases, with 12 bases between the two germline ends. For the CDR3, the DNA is TGTGCCAGTAAAGACACGATAGACACTGAAGCTTTCTTT. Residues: CASKDTIDTEAFF.

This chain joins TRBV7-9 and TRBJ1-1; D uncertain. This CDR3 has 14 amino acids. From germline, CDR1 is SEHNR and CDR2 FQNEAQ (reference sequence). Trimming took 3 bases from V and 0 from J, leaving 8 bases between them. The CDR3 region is CASSFQALNTEAFF. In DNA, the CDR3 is TGTGCCAGCAGCTTCCAAGCCTTGAACACTGAAGCTTTCTTT.

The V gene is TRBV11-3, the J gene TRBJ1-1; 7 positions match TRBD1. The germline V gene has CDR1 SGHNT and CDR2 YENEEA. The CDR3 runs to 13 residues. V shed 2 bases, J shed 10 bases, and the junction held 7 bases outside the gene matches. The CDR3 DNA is TGTGCCAGCAGCTTACTAACAGGGGAGACAGCTTTCTTT. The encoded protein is CASSLLTGETAFF.

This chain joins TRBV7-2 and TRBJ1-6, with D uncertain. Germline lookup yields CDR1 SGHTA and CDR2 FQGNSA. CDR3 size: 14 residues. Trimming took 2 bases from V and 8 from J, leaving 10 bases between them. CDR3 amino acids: CASSLRVAYSPLHF. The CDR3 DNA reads TGTGCCAGCAGCTTACGCGTCGCTTATTCACCCCTCCACTTT.

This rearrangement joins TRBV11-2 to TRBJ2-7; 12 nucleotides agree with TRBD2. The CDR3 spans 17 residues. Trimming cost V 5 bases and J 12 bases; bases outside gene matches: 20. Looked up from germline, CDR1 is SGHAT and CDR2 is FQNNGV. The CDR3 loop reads CASSPPALAGGSRVRYF. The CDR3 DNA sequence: TGTGCCAGCAGCCCCCCCGCGCTAGCGGGAGGGTCAAGGGTGCGGTACTTC.

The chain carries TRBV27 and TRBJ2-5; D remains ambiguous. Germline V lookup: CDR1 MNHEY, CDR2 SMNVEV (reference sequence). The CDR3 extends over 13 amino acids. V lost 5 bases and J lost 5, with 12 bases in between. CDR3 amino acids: CASSAELSETQYF. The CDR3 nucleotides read TGTGCCAGCAGTGCCGAGTTGTCTGAGACCCAGTACTTC.

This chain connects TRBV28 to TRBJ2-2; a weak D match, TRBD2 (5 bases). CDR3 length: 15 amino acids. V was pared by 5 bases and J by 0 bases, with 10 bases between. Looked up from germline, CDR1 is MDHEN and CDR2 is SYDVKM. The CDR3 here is CASSPPGANTGELFF. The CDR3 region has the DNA TGTGCCAGCAGTCCCCCCGGGGCGAACACCGGGGAGCTGTTTTTT.

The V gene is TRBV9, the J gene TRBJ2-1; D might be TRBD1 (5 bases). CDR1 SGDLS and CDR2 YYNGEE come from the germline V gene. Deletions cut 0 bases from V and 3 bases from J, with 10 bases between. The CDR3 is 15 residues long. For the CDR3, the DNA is TGTGCCAGCAGCGTAGTAGCCCAGGGCTACAATGAGCAGTTCTTC. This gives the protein CASSVVAQGYNEQFF.

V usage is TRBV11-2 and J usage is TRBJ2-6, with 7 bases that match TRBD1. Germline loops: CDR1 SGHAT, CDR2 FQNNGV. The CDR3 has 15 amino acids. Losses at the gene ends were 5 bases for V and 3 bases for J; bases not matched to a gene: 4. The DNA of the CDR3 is TGTGCCAGCAGCGAACAGGGGTATGGGGCCAACGTCCTGACTTTC. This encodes CASSEQGYGANVLTF.

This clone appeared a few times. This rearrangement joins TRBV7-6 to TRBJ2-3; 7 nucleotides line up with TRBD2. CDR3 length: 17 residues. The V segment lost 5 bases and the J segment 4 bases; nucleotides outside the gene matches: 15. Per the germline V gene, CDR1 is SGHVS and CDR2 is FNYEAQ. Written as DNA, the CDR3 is TGTGCCAGCAGCAAAGAGGATGCGGGAGTGGAAGCAGATACGCAGTATTTT. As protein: CASSKEDAGVEADTQYF.

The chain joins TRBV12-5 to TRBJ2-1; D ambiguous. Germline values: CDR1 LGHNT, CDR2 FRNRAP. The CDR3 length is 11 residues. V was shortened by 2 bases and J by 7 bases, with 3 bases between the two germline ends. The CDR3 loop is CASGLQNEQFF. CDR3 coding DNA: TGTGCTAGTGGTTTGCAGAATGAGCAGTTCTTC.

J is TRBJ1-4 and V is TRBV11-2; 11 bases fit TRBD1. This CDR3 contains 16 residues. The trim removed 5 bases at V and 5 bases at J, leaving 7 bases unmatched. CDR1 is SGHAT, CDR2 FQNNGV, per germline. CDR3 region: CASSHGDRGSNEKLFF. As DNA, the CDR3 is TGTGCCAGCAGCCACGGGGACAGGGGGTCGAATGAAAAACTGTTTTTT. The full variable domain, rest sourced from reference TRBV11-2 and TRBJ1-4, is EAGVAQSPRYKIIEKRQSVAFWCNPISGHATLYWYQQILGQGPKLLIQFQNNGVVDDSQLPKDRFSAERLKGVDSTLKIQPAKLEDSAVYLCASSHGDRGSNEKLFFGSGTQLSVL.

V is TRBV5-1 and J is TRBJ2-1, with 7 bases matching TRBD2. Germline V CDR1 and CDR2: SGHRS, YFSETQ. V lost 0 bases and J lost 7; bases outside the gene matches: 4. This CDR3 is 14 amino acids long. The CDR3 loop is CASSLDGRYNEQFF. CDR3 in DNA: TGCGCCAGCAGCTTGGACGGGAGGTATAATGAGCAGTTCTTC.

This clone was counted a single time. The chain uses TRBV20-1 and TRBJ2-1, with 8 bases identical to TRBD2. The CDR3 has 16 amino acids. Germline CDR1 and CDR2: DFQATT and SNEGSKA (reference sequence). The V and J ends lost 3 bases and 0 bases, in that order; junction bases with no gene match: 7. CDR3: CSASSGLAGSYNEQFF. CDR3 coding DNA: TGCAGTGCTAGTTCTGGGCTAGCGGGCTCCTACAATGAGCAGTTCTTC.

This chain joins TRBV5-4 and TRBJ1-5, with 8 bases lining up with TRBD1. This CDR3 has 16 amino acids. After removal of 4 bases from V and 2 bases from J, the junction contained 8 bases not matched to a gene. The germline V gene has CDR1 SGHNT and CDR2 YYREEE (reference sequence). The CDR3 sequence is CASSAGTGMGNQPQHF. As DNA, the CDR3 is TGTGCCAGCAGCGCTGGGACAGGCATGGGCAATCAGCCCCAGCATTTT. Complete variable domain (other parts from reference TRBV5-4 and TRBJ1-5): ETGVTQSPTHLIKTRGQQVTLRCSSQSGHNTVSWYQQALGQGPQFIFQYYREEENGRGNFPPRFSGLQFPNYSSELNVNALELDDSALYLCASSAGTGMGNQPQHFGDGTRLSIL.

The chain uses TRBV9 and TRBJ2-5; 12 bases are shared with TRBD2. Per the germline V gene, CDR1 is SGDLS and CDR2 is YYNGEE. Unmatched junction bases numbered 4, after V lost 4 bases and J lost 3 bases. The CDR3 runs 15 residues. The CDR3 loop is CASSPRLAGEETQYF. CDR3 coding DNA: TGTGCCAGCAGCCCGAGACTAGCGGGAGAAGAGACCCAGTACTTC.

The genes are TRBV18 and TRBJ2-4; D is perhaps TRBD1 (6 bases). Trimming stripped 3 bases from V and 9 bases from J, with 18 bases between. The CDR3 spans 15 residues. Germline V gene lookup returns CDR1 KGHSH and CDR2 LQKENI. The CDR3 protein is CASSPLPGERGIQYF. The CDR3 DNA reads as TGTGCCAGCTCACCGCTACCAGGGGAGAGGGGCATTCAGTACTTC.

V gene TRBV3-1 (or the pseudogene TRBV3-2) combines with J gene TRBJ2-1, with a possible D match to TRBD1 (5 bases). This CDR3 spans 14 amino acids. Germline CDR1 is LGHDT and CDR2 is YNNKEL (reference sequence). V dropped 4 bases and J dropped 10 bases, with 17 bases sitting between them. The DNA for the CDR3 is TGTGCCAGCAGCCTATCGAATCAGGGCCCCGAGCAGTTCTTC. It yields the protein CASSLSNQGPEQFF.

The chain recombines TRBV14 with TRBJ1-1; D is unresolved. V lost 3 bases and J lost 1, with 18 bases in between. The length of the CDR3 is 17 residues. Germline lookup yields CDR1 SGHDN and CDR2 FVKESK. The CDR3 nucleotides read TGTGCCAGCAGCCAGAACGGTTTGAGGGCTCGGAACACTGAAGCTTTCTTT. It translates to CASSQNGLRARNTEAFF.